This passage covers 16 T cell receptor beta chains from one sample sequenced in a study of CXCR3-negative and CXCR3-positive naive CD8 T cells (dated by TCRdb to 2018 to 2020). Results and caveats for the whole study, not just this receptor: TRB CDR3s from CXCR3-positive naive cells showed higher hydrophobicity (lower Kidera factor 4), lower energy, and higher strength and volume indices than CXCR3-negative naive cells.

Reads for this sample came from a NextSeq 550. The Human TCR Profiling Kit (MiLaboratory) was used to prepare UMI-labeled 5' RACE TRB cDNA libraries. TCRdb reprocessed the sequencing reads and holds a single record per CDR3 protein sequence, with no DNA. The data table for this sample lists about 150,000 distinct CDR3 sequences. The ten largest clones represent about 0.48% of the sample. Their antigen targets remain unknown. Sequenced input: naive CXCR3+ CD8+ T cells from blood. The cell subset or site label corresponds to: CD45RO-CCR7+CD27+CD95- naive CD8+ T cells expressing CXCR3 (TNR3+). The source of these receptors is a human donor in good health. Some clones in this sample may be carry-over from other donors' samples.

The chain employs TRBV14 and TRBJ2-7; TCRdb picks TRBD2, but there is no DNA to check that call. The germline gives CDR1 SGHDN, CDR2 FVKESK. The CDR3 has 15 residues. The CDR3 sequence: CASSQLPGAFYEQYF.

The chain is built from TRBV6-1 and TRBJ2-5. The CDR3 is 12 amino acids. Germline CDR1 MNHNS, CDR2 SASEGT. The CDR3 here is CASSVRAETQYF.

The chain combines TRBV7-8 with TRBJ1-6. From germline, CDR1 is SGHVS and CDR2 FQNEAQ. The CDR3 is 16 residues long. CDR3 region: CASTTRGSSYNSPLHF.

The V and J genes are TRBV5-1 and TRBJ2-1; without DNA, the TCRdb call of TRBD2 cannot be checked. The CDR3 consists of 18 residues. CDR1 SGHRS and CDR2 YFSETQ come from the germline V gene. CDR3 residues: CASSLDASGGRAYNEQFF.

The chain is built from TRBV12-3 or TRBV12-4 and TRBJ2-5; TCRdb designates TRBD1, a call that cannot be tested without DNA. The CDR3 totals 13 residues. The CDR3: CASRTGVRETQYF.

The V and J genes are TRBV27 and TRBJ2-1; the D call from TCRdb, TRBD2, cannot be confirmed without DNA. Germline CDR1 is MNHEY and CDR2 is SMNVEV (reference sequence). The CDR3 totals 17 residues. CDR3: CASSQAAGLAGDNEQFF.

The rearrangement uses TRBV12-3 or TRBV12-4 and TRBJ1-2; the D call from TCRdb, TRBD1, cannot be confirmed without DNA. This CDR3 is built from 15 residues. The CDR3 region is CASSLTQGYSVDYTF.

V gene TRBV29-1 combines with J gene TRBJ2-1; the TCRdb D gene call, TRBD2, has no DNA to confirm it. This CDR3 has 15 amino acids. Germline values: CDR1 SQVTM, CDR2 ANQGSEA. This CDR3 is CSVERWVREGNEQFF.

The V and J genes are TRBV4-3 and TRBJ1-6. Looked up from germline, CDR1 is LGHNA and CDR2 is YSLEER. CDR3 length: 13 residues. The CDR3 sequence is CASSQDLNSPLHF.

This chain connects TRBV5-4 to TRBJ2-3; TCRdb picks TRBD2, but there is no DNA to check that call. Germline CDR1 reads SGHNT; CDR2 reads YYREEE (reference sequence). The CDR3 runs 19 residues. This CDR3 reads CASSFVSLAGGPLPDTQYF.

The V and J genes are TRBV28 and TRBJ2-7; TCRdb gives TRBD2 as the D gene, but with no DNA this cannot be confirmed. CDR1 is MDHEN, CDR2 SYDVKM, per germline. The CDR3 has 16 amino acids. The CDR3 is CASSSYGGRDSYEQYF.

V is TRBV25-1 and J is TRBJ2-7; TCRdb's D gene call, TRBD2, goes unchecked for lack of DNA. In germline, CDR1 is MGHDK, CDR2 SYGVNS. This CDR3 contains 12 residues. CDR3 loop: CASTAYEGEQYF.

The chain couples TRBV6-2 or TRBV6-3 to TRBJ2-1; the D call from TCRdb, TRBD2, cannot be confirmed without DNA. The CDR3 has 15 amino acids. In germline, CDR1 is MNHEY, CDR2 SVGEGT. The CDR3 reads CASSYFASGDNEQFF.

The rearrangement links TRBV19 to TRBJ1-2. The CDR3 totals 13 residues. Looked up from germline, CDR1 is LNHDA and CDR2 is SQIVND (reference sequence). The CDR3 region is CASSLSQNYGYTF.

The chain links TRBV12-3 or TRBV12-4 to TRBJ2-5. This CDR3 contains 13 residues. The CDR3 region is CASTIGYRETQYF.

This chain links TRBV6-4 with TRBJ2-3; the TRBD1 assignment by TCRdb is unverifiable without DNA. CDR1 and CDR2 from the germline V gene are MRHNA and SNTAGT. This CDR3 region has 15 residues. The CDR3 spells CASSALGQGTDTQYF.